The sequence of this T cell receptor beta chain was determined in a study of shared clonotypes between healthy human individuals. Findings and limits, study-wide: Large depth notwithstanding, sorted-subset sequencing proved incomplete by rarefaction. In general, naive subsets displayed greater estimated richness than memory subsets did.

Healthy HIV-negative adults without recent acute infections or vaccinations served as donors. In its sample, this clone was seen once. Its cognate antigen is unknown. The input for sorted-subset replicate PCRs was about 210 ng DNA, some 28,000 T cell genomes. TCRdb keeps only in-frame clones here, not all; method: immunoSEQ multiplex PCR. Altogether 600,000 to 750,000 clones are present, 90% being singletons, with the ten largest covering 34%. V dropped 0 bases and J dropped 8 bases, with 16 bases sitting between them. The CDR3 runs 15 residues. Germline CDR1 is LNHNV and CDR2 is YYDKDF (reference sequence).

The sample was memory CD8+ T cells from PBMCs. Documented subset: CD45RO+ cells pooled with CCR7-negative TemRA cells. The rearrangement uses TRBV15 and TRBJ1-2; D gene unclear. This receptor was identified in a man aged 18 to 35 in good health. Some clones in this sample may be carry-over from other donors' samples. The CDR3 nucleotides are TGTGCCACCAGCAGAGACGGCCCCGCCTCGGAGGGCTACACCTTC. Protein product: CATSRDGPASEGYTF.